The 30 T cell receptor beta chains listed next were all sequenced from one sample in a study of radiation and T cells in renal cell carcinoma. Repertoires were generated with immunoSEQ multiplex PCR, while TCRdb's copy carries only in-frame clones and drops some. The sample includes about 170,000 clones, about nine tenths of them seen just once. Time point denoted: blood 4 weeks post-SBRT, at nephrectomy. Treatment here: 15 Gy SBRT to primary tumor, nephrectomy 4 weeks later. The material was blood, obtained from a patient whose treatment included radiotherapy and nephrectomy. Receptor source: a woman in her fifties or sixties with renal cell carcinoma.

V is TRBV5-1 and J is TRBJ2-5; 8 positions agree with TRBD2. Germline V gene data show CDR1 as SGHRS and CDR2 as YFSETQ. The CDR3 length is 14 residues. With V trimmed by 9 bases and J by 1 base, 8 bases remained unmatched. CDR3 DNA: TGCGCCACCGCGGCGGGGGGTCCCCAAGAGACCCAGTACTTC. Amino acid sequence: CATAAGGPQETQYF.

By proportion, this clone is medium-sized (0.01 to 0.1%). DNA for the CDR3: TGCGCCAGCAGCCAAGAATGGGGGGGTTTAATGGAAGCTTTCTTT. This codes for CASSQEWGGLMEAFF. This chain links TRBV4-3 with TRBJ1-1; maybe TRBD1 (5 bases). Trimming took off 0 bases at V and 8 bases at J, with 16 bases between the two ends. The CDR3 has 15 amino acids. The V gene's germline CDR1 is LGHNA and CDR2 YSLEER.

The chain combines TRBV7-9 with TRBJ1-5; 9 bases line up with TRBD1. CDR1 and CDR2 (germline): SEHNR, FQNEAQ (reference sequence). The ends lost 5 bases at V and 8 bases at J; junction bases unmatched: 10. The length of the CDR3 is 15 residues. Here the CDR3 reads CASSGPGTGMEPQHF. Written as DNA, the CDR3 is TGTGCCAGCAGCGGCCCCGGGACAGGGATGGAGCCCCAGCATTTT.

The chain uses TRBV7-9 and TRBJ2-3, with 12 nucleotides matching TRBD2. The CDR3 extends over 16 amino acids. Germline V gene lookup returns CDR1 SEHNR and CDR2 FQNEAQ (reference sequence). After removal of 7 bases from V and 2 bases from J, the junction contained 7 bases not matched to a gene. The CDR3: CASTATSGGPTDTQYF. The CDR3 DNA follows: TGTGCCAGCACCGCAACTAGCGGGGGGCCCACAGATACGCAGTATTTT.

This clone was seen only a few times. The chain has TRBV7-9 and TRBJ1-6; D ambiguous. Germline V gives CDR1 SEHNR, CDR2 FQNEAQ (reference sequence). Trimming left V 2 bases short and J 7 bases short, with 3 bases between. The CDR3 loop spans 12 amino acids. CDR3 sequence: CASSLRNSPLHF. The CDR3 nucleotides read TGTGCCAGCAGCTTACGGAATTCACCCCTCCACTTT.

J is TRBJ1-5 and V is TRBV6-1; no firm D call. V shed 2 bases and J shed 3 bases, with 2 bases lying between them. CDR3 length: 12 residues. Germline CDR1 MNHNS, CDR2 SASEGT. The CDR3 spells CASSEYNQPQHF. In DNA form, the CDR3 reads TGTGCCAGCAGTGAATACAATCAGCCCCAGCATTTT.

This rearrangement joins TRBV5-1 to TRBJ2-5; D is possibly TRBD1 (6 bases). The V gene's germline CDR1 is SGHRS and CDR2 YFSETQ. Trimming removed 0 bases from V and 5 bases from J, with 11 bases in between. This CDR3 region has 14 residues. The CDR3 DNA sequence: TGCGCCAGCAGCTTGGCAGGGGCCTGGGAGACCCAGTACTTC. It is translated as CASSLAGAWETQYF.

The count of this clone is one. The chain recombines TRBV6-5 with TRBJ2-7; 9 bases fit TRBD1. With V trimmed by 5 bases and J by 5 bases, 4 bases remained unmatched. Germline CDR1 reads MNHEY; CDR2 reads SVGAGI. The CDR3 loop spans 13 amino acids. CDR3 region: CASSRDRVHEQYF. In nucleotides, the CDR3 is TGTGCCAGCAGTAGGGACAGGGTTCACGAGCAGTACTTC.

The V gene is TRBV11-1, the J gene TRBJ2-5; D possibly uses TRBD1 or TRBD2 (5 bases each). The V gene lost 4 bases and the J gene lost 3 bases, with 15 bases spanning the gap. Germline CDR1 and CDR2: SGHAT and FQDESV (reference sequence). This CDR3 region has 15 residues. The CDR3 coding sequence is TGTGCCAGCAGCTGGGGCCCGGGGAAGGAAGAGACCCAGTACTTC. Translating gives CASSWGPGKEETQYF.

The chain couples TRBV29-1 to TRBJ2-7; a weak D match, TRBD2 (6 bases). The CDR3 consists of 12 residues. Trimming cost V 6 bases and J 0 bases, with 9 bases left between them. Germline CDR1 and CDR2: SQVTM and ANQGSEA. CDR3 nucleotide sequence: TGCAGCGTCGGAGGGGCCTCCTACGAGCAGTACTTC. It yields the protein CSVGGASYEQYF.

This chain's CDR3 is CASSLNGELFF. CDR3 bases: TGTGCCAGCAGCTTAAACGGGGAGCTGTTTTTT. The rearrangement uses TRBV7-3 and TRBJ2-2; no clear D. V shed 1 base and J shed 7 bases, with 1 base lying between them. Germline CDR1 is SGHTA and CDR2 is FQGTGA. The CDR3 totals 11 residues.

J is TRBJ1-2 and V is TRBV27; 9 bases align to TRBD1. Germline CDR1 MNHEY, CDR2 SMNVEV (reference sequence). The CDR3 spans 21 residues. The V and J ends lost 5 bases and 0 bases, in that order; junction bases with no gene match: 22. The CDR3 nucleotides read TGTGCCAGCAGTCCATTGGGACAGGGCAATCAGGGGGCAAGTGCTAACTATGGCTACACCTTC. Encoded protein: CASSPLGQGNQGASANYGYTF.

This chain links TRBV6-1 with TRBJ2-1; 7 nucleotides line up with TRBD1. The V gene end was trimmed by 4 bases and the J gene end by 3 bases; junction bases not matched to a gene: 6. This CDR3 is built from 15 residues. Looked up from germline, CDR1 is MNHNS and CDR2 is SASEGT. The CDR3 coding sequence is TGTGCCAGCAGTGGACAGGGCGTAAGCTACAATGAGCAGTTCTTC. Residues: CASSGQGVSYNEQFF.

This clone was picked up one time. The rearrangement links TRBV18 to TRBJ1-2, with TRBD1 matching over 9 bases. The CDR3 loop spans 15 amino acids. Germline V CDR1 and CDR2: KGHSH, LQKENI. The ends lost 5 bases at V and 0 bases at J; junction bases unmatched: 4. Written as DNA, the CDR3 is TGTGCCAGCTCATATGACAGGGGGACTAACTATGGCTACACCTTC. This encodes CASSYDRGTNYGYTF. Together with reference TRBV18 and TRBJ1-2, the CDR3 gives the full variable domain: NAGVMQNPRHLVRRRGQEARLRCSPMKGHSHVYWYRQLPEEGLKFMVYLQKENIIDESGMPKERFSAEFPKEGPSILRIQQVVRGDSAAYFCASSYDRGTNYGYTFGSGTRLTVV.

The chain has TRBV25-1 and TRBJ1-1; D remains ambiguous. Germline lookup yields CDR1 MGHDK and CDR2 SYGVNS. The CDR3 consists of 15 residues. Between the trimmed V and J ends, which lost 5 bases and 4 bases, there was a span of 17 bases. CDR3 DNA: TGTGCCAGCAGTCCACTAGGGTCCCCGAGCACTGAAGCTTTCTTT. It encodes CASSPLGSPSTEAFF.

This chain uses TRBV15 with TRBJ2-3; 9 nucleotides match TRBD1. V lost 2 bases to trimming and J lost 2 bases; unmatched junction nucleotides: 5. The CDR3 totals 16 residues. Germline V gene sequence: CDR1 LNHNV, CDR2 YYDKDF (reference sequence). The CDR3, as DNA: TGTGCCACCAGCAGACCTACAGGGGGCCCCACAGATACGCAGTATTTT. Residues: CATSRPTGGPTDTQYF.

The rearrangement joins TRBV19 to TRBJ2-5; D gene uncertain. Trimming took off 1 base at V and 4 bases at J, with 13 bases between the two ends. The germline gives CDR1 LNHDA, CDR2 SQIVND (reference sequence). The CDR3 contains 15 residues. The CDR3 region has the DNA TGTGCCAGTAGTATAGTCGGAGCTCTAGGAGAGACCCAGTACTTC. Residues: CASSIVGALGETQYF.

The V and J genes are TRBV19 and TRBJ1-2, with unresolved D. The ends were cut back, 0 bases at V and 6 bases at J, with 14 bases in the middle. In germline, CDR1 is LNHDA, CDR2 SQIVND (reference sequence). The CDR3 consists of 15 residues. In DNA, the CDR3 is TGTGCCAGTAGTATAGATACGGGGTCCTTTGATGGCTACACCTTC. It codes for CASSIDTGSFDGYTF.

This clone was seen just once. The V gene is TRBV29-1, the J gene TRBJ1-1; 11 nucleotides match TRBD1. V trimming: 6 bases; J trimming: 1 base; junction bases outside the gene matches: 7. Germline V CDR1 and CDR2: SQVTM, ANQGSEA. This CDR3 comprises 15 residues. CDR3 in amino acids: CSVHGQGAWNTEAFF. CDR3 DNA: TGCAGCGTCCACGGACAGGGGGCTTGGAACACTGAAGCTTTCTTT.

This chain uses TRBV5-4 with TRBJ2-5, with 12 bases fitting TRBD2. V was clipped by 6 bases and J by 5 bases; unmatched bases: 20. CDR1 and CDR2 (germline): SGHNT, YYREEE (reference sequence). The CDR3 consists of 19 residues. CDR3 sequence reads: CASNGGTSSGGVPRETQYF. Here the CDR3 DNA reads TGTGCCAGCAACGGAGGCACGTCTAGCGGGGGGGTACCTCGGGAGACCCAGTACTTC.

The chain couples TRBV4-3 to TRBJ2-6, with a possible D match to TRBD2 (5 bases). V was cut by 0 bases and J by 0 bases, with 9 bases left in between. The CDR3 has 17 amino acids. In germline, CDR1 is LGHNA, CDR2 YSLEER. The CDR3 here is CASSQDPGVSGANVLTF. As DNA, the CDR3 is TGCGCCAGCAGCCAAGATCCCGGGGTCTCTGGGGCCAACGTCCTGACTTTC.

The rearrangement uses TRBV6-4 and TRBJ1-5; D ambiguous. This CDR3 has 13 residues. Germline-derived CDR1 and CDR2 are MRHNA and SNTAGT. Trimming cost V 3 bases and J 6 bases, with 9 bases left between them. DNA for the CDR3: TGTGCCAGCAGTGAAGATTCTGGTCAGCCCCAGCATTTT. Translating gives CASSEDSGQPQHF.

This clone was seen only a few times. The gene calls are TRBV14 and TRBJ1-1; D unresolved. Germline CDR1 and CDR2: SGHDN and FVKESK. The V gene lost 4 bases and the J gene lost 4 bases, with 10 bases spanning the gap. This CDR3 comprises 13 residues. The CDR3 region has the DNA TGTGCCAGCAGCCTCGGGTTGTCCACTGAAGCTTTCTTT. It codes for CASSLGLSTEAFF.

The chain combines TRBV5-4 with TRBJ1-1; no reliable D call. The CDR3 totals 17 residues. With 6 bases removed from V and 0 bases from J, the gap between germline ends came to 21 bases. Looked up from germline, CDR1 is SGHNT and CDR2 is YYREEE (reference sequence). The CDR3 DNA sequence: TGTGCCAGCACCCCCCGGCGGAATGCAGGACTGAACACTGAAGCTTTCTTT. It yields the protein CASTPRRNAGLNTEAFF.

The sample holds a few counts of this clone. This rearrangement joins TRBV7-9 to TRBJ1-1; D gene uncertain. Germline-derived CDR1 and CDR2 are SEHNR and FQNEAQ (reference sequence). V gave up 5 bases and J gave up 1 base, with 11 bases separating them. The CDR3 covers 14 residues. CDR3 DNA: TGTGCCAGCAGCCAAAAGTGGGGGAACACTGAAGCTTTCTTT. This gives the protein CASSQKWGNTEAFF.

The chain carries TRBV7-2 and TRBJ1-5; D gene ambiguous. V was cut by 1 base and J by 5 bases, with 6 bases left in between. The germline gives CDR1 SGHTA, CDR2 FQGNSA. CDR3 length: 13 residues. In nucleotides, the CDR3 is TGTGCCAGCAGCTTAGGCTCTTATCAGCCCCAGCATTTT. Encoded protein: CASSLGSYQPQHF.

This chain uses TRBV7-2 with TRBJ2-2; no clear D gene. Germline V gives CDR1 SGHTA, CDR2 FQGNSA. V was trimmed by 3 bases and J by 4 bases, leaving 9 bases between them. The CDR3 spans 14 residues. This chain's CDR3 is CASSFILGTGELFF. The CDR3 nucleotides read TGTGCCAGCAGCTTCATTCTGGGCACCGGGGAGCTGTTTTTT.

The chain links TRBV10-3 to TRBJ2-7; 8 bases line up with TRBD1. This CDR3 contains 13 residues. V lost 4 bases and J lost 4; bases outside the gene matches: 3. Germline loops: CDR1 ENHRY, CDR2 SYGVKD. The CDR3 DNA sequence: TGTGCCATCAGTGGGCAGGGGGCATACGAGCAGTACTTC. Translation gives CAISGQGAYEQYF.

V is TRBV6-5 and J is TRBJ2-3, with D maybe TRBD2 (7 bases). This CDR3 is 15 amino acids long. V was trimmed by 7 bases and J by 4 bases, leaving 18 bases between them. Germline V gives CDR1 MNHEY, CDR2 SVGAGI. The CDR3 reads CASTPPGGLADTQYF. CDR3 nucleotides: TGTGCCAGCACCCCGCCCGGGGGGCTTGCAGATACGCAGTATTTT.

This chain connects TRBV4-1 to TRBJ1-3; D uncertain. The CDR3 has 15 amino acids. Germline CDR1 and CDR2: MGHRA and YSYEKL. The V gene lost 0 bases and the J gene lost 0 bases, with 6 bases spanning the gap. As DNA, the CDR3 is TGCGCCAGCAGCCAAGAGGGTCGCTCTGGAAACACCATATATTTT. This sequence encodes CASSQEGRSGNTIYF.